The sequence of this T cell receptor (delta chain) was determined in a study of Vδ1+ human thymocytes (dated by TCRdb to 2016 to 2018). For the study in its entirety: mRNA-level TRG and TRD CDR3 repertoires of highly purified Vdelta1+ thymocytes from young children were characterised as a data resource. The multiplex-based CDR3 amplicon strategy had previously been validated against 5'RACE-based CDR3 amplicon generation methods. Results the study describes overall, beyond this receptor: The use of highly purified populations and single-cell validation was advised by the authors, since misinterpretation of bulk repertoire data could be caused by unexpected Vdelta2 sequences. Thymic TRG and TRD repertoires appeared highly polyclonal with Gaussian CDR3 length distributions, unlike oligoclonal peripheral blood repertoires. Because no clustering by age or sex was seen, donors were not stratified by age or sex in the analyses. Even though sort purity was high, about 19% of thymic TRD sequences were Vdelta2 (and few were Vdelta3), which was not the case for the peripheral blood Vdelta1+ controls. Numerous TRG clonotypes were shared among donors (up to roughly 7x10^3), while TRD repertoires were essentially private (a maximum of roughly 120 shared).

RNA was isolated using the RNeasy mini kit, and reverse transcription was performed with Superscript III. Multiplex PCR was used to generate CDR3 amplicons, with pooled V-gene forward primers and a constant-region reverse primer carrying Illumina adaptor overhangs. After gel purification, the amplicons were indexed with Nextera index primers over approximately 8 extra PCR cycles and then purified using AMPure XP beads. The libraries were sequenced on an Illumina MiSeq using paired-end 250 bp reads, dual indexing and an approximately 20% PhiX spike-in. As for how the authors treated the data: Reads were quality checked with FastQC, and TRG read pairs were merged with ea-utils fastq-join. Annotation of sequences was performed with IMGT/HighV-QUEST, only productive sequences with unambiguous V-gene assignment were retained, and clonotypes were defined by identical CDR3 sequence. For downstream analysis, VDJtools 1.1.1, tcR 2.2.3, Treemap and vegan Shannon diversity in R 3.4.4 were used. TCRdb reprocessed the public data with the CATT caller; entries with the same nucleotide sequence were combined afterwards. In this record, the V and J calls reflect TCRdb's handling and not the investigators' own analysis. The sample table holds over 45,000 delta-chain clones, of which less than 20% were seen once. The top ten constitute around 0.5% of the sample.

Thymic samples were depleted of alphabeta T cells, then CD3+ TCRVdelta1+ TCRVdelta2- thymocytes were FACS-sorted. The purity of the sorted Vdelta1+ thymocytes was between roughly 98% and 99.6%. Thymic specimens came from about 8 paediatric patients undergoing corrective cardiac surgery, aged from about 5 days to 16 months. Thymic tissue was dispersed and mononuclear cells isolated on a Histopaque-1077 density gradient. Staining used anti-TCRVdelta1 clone TS8.2, anti-TCRVdelta2 clone B6, anti-CD3 clone HIT3a and anti-TCRalphabeta clone IP26 antibodies. This clone has only a few counts. It has no known antigen specificity. The record has no base qualities; no much larger clone is one base away. Counted from cysteine to phenylalanine, this CDR3 has 18 amino acids. Only CDR3 DNA is held: 54 bases, read in frame from base 1. Trimming removed 0 bases from V and 0 bases from J; the gene matches leave 8 bases unexplained. CDR1 is given as TSWWSYY and CDR2 as QGS, both from the germline V gene.

The receptor was derived from a boy under three years old who had congenital heart surgery. Sequences were obtained from Vdelta1+ gamma-delta thymocytes from the thymus. The sample's cell subset or site label is to be understood as: FACS-sorted CD3+ TCRalphabeta- TCRVdelta1+ TCRVdelta2- thymocytes. The V and J genes are TRDV1 and TRDJ1, with 9 middle bases fitting TRDD3. The CDR3 corresponds to CALGELGIRYANTDKLIF. The base sequence is TGTGCTCTTGGGGAACTGGGGATACGCTACGCTAACACCGATAAACTCATCTTT.